This is a list of T cell receptor beta chains from one sample in a study of Graves' ophthalmopathy and Graves' hyperthyroidism. TCRdb fed the multiplex PCR reads into MiXCR, producing one record per CDR3 protein. The sample yields about 740,000 distinct CDR3 sequences, roughly 40% seen once. Sequenced material: peripheral blood. These receptors all stem from an adult man with Graves' ophthalmopathy. CDR3s include the opening cysteine and the closing phenylalanine or tryptophan. A D gene is named only where the DNA matches it firmly. Some rows mark clone size as missing; the rest say once, few, many or name a class of expanded clone.

size	V	D	J	length	CDR3	DNA
few	TRBV20-1	TRBD1	TRBJ1-5	16	CSAHFPKSGGNQPQHF	TGCAGTGCTCATTTTCCGAAATCAGGGGGTAATCAGCCCCAGCATTTT
few	TRBV19	-	TRBJ1-1	14	CASSMVGGSTEAFF	TGTGCCAGTAGTATGGTGGGGGGCTCCACTGAAGCTTTCTTT
-	TRBV7-2	TRBD2	TRBJ2-7	15	CASSLLAGGLGEQYF	TGTGCCAGCAGCTTATTGGCGGGAGGATTGGGGGAGCAGTACTTC
-	TRBV29-1	-	TRBJ2-7	14	CSVHLRANSYEQYF	TGCAGCGTTCACCTTCGGGCTAACTCCTACGAGCAGTACTTC
many	TRBV7-9	TRBD1	TRBJ1-2	14	CASSLGQGAYGYTF	TGCGCCAGCAGCTTGGGACAGGGGGCCTATGGCTACACCTTC
-	TRBV2	-	TRBJ2-5	16	CASSLASWMTQETQYF	TGTGCCAGCAGTTTAGCGAGCTGGATGACCCAAGAGACCCAGTACTTC
-	TRBV19	-	TRBJ2-5	15	CASSNRESRQETQYF	TGTGCCAGTAGCAACAGGGAGAGTCGGCAAGAGACCCAGTACTTC
once	TRBV11-2	-	TRBJ1-2	15	CASSGADRPNYGYTF	TGTGCCAGCAGCGGTGCGGACAGACCTAACTATGGCTACACCTTC
few	TRBV9	-	TRBJ1-6	16	CASSQELGWFNSPLHF	TGTGCCAGCAGCCAAGAACTGGGTTGGTTTAATTCACCCCTCCACTTT
many	TRBV10-1	-	TRBJ1-5	9	CASWLAQHF	TGCGCCTCCTGGCTAGCCCAGCATTTT
-	TRBV15	-	TRBJ2-1	14	CATSKKSSYNEQFF	TGTGCCACCAGCAAGAAGAGCTCCTACAATGAGCAGTTCTTC
few	TRBV12-3/TRBV12-4	-	TRBJ2-7	16	CASSFVGGTYTYEQYF	TGTGCCAGCAGTTTCGTCGGTGGCACATACACCTACGAGCAGTACTTC
few	TRBV20-1	-	TRBJ2-2	12	CSAERPTGELFF	TGCAGTGCTGAAAGACCCACCGGGGAGCTGTTTTTT
-	TRBV2	TRBD1	TRBJ1-5	19	CASSETGQGVTDSNQPQHF	TGTGCCAGCAGTGAAACGGGACAGGGGGTGACAGATAGCAATCAGCCCCAGCATTTT
few	TRBV7-2	-	TRBJ2-7	16	CASSIKHPGFSYEQYF	TGTGCCAGCAGCATCAAACACCCCGGGTTTTCCTACGAGCAGTACTTC
many	TRBV10-3	-	TRBJ1-2	14	CAISEGDVFSGYTF	TGTGCCATCAGTGAGGGGGATGTCTTCTCGGGCTACACCTTC
-	TRBV10-3	TRBD2	TRBJ2-7	16	CASEADRAGVTYEQYF	TGTGCCAGCGAAGCGGACAGAGCGGGAGTTACCTACGAGCAGTACTTC
-	TRBV20-1	TRBD1	TRBJ1-5	16	CSARDWDRDTNQPQHF	TGCAGTGCTAGAGATTGGGACAGGGATACCAATCAGCCCCAGCATTTT
many	TRBV7-2	-	TRBJ2-7	13	CASSLPQDYEQYF	TGTGCCAGCAGCTTACCTCAGGACTACGAGCAGTACTTC
-	TRBV20-1	-	TRBJ1-1	15	CSALTWDRGNTEAFF	TGCAGTGCTCTAACCTGGGACCGTGGGAACACTGAAGCTTTCTTT
few	TRBV12-3/TRBV12-4	TRBD1	TRBJ1-5	16	CASSLAGGQGDGPQHF	TGTGCCAGCAGTTTAGCAGGGGGACAGGGGGATGGGCCCCAGCATTTT
few	TRBV7-9	-	TRBJ1-6	14	CASSDQKEVSPLHF	TGTGCCAGCAGCGACCAAAAGGAGGTCTCACCCCTCCACTTT
-	TRBV2	TRBD1	TRBJ1-4	14	CASSVQGASEKLFF	TGTGCCAGCAGCGTACAGGGGGCTAGTGAAAAACTGTTTTTT
-	TRBV10-3	TRBD2	TRBJ2-7	13	CATREGGSYEQYF	TGTGCCACCCGGGAGGGAGGATCCTACGAGCAGTACTTC
-	TRBV10-1	TRBD1	TRBJ2-7	16	CATSDHRQGRLDEQYF	TGCGCCACCAGCGACCATAGACAGGGGAGACTGGACGAGCAGTACTTC
-	TRBV5-5	TRBD2	TRBJ2-7	17	CASSYSLVQAGGYEQYF	TGTGCCAGCAGTTACTCGCTGGTACAAGCGGGAGGTTACGAGCAGTACTTC
many	TRBV2	TRBD1	TRBJ1-5	14	CASSGPQGYQPQHF	TGTGCCAGCAGTGGACCACAGGGGTATCAGCCCCAGCATTTT
-	TRBV7-2	TRBD1	TRBJ2-6	16	CASSFQGAGGANVLTF	TGTGCCAGCAGCTTTCAGGGGGCGGGTGGGGCCAACGTCCTGACTTTC
once	TRBV10-3	-	TRBJ1-5	14	CAIGRGGSVSYEHF	TGTGCCATCGGGAGGGGGGGGAGTGTCTCCTACGAGCATTTT